This T cell receptor beta chain emerged from a study of shared clonotypes between healthy human individuals. Study-wide findings and caveats: Naive subsets usually exceeded memory subsets in estimated richness.

Notes on this clone: Its antigen is unknown.

Germline lookup yields CDR1 LNHNV and CDR2 YYDKDF (reference sequence). This CDR3 has 16 amino acids. V shed 0 bases and J shed 4 bases, with 16 bases lying between them. The healthy adult donors were HIV-negative and reported no recent acute infections or vaccinations. For sorted subsets, 150 to 200 ng DNA per replicate equaled roughly 29,000 T cell genomes. Assay: immunoSEQ multiplex PCR; the TCRdb copy retains only in-frame clones and omits some. The data contain around 1.4 million clones, 97% to 99% of them singletons. This chain uses TRBV15 with TRBJ2-7; TRBD2 might be the D (7 bases). This TCR came from a man aged 25 to 40 in good health. The source material was naive CD4+ T cells sorted from blood. Subset given: CD45RA+ positively selected. The CDR3 DNA reads as TGTGCCACCAGCAGAGAGCCCATAGGGGGGGCGTACGAGCAGTACTTC. Protein: CATSREPIGGAYEQYF.